This entry lists 5 T cell receptor beta chains sequenced from one sample in a study of blood T cells in healthy people across ages. A J-beta primer mix and a sample-barcoded 5' primer were used in a second PCR of roughly 6 to 12 cycles. TCRdb reprocessed the 5' RACE reads via MiXCR and lists one record per CDR3 protein. The data contain some 800,000 distinct CDR3 sequences, roughly 25% of them singletons. These same data were also listed under a study on T cells of mothers and their children.

Sample: blood. Receptors were obtained from a boy between 5 and 17 years old in good health.

The chain is built from TRBV7-2 and TRBJ1-1; D uncertain. Germline V lookup: CDR1 SGHTA, CDR2 FQGNSA. The CDR3 covers 14 residues. Trimming removed 1 base at V and 5 bases at J, with 11 bases between. The CDR3 DNA reads TGTGCCAGCAGCTTAGGTCACGGGCGGACTGAAGCTTTCTTT. It encodes CASSLGHGRTEAFF.

This clonotype was recorded many times. This rearrangement joins TRBV7-9 to TRBJ2-7, with 7 bases aligning to TRBD1. The V gene's germline CDR1 is SEHNR and CDR2 FQNEAQ (reference sequence). The CDR3 consists of 14 residues. The junction had 4 bases not matched to a gene; V was cut back by 4 bases and J by 1 base. Here the CDR3 reads CASSSRDRSYEQYF. CDR3 in DNA: TGTGCCAGCAGCTCCCGGGACAGATCCTACGAGCAGTACTTC.

The chain is built from TRBV5-6 and TRBJ2-5; D is possibly TRBD1 or TRBD2 (5 bases each). The CDR3 loop spans 16 amino acids. Germline V gives CDR1 SGHDT, CDR2 YYEEEE. V lost 0 bases, J lost 5 bases, and 17 bases lay in between. The CDR3 DNA reads as TGTGCCAGCAGCTTGGTCAGGCAGGGAAGGGAGGAGACCCAGTACTTC. Protein: CASSLVRQGREETQYF.

In its sample, this clonotype was seen a few times. For the CDR3, the DNA is TGTGCCAGCAGCTTAACGGTCGGGGGGGAGGGCCCTTTTCAAGAGACCCAGTACTTC. It yields the protein CASSLTVGGEGPFQETQYF. This chain uses TRBV7-2 with TRBJ2-5; TRBD2 agrees at 8 bases. The CDR3 is made up of 19 amino acids. V was pared by 2 bases and J by 2 bases, with 16 bases of the junction left unmatched. Germline V CDR1 and CDR2: SGHTA, FQGNSA.

This clonotype has a handful of counts. The chain uses TRBV20-1 and TRBJ2-7; 7 bases map to TRBD2. V was clipped by 5 bases and J by 3 bases; unmatched bases: 10. Germline CDR1 reads DFQATT; CDR2 reads SNEGSKA (reference sequence). The CDR3 covers 14 residues. The CDR3 here is CSAGTSVTLYEQYF. The CDR3 bases are TGCAGTGCTGGTACTAGCGTAACCCTCTACGAGCAGTACTTC.